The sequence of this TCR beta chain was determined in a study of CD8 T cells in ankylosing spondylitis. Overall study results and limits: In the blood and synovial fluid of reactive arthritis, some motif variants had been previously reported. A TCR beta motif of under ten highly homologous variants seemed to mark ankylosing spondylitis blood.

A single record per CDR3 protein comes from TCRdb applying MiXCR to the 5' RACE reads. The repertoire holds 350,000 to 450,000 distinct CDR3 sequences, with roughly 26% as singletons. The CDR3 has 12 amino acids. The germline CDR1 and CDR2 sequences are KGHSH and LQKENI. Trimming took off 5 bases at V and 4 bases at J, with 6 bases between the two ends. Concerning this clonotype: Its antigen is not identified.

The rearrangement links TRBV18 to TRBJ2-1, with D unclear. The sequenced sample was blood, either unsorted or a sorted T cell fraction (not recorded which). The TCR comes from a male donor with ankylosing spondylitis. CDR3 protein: CASSTEYNEQFF. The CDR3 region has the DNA TGTGCCAGCTCAACAGAGTACAATGAGCAGTTCTTC.